The sample holds a few counts of the clone carrying this T cell receptor beta chain. TCRdb re-called the RT-PCR reads through MiXCR, storing one row per CDR3 protein. The data hold about 680,000 distinct CDR3 sequences, with more than 13% observed a single time. CDR1 is SGHRS, CDR2 YFSETQ, per germline. This CDR3 has 16 residues. V lost 4 bases and J 0 bases, leaving 14 bases between the germline ends. J is TRBJ2-1 and V is TRBV5-1; perhaps TRBD2 as D (5 bases). Source material: memory CD4+ T cells from blood. This TCR was recovered from a female donor in good health, serving as a healthy control. CDR3 loop: CASSPPLAHSYNEQFF. The CDR3 DNA is TGCGCCAGCAGCCCTCCCCTAGCTCACTCCTACAATGAGCAGTTCTTC.